The sequence of this T cell receptor (beta chain) was determined in a study of blood T cell repertoires in COVID-19. At the level of the study: Sites in the United States, Italy and Spain provided acute and convalescent COVID-19 samples. Sources were T cells, B-cell-depleted T cells, or PBMCs; the material itself was cDNA or gDNA.

In the source study's methods: The authors estimated nucleated cell counts from reference gene primer amplification. TCRdb's copy holds only in-frame clones and misses some; the assay was immunoSEQ multiplex PCR. That table furnishes V, J and clone size, whereas the DNA furnished D and trimming. Of roughly 120,000 clones listed, around 82% are singletons. The CDR3 runs 11 residues. Germline V lookup: CDR1 KGHDR, CDR2 SFDVKD. The ends were cut back, 5 bases at V and 4 bases at J, with 3 bases in the middle. This chain links TRBV24-1 with TRBJ2-3; D not certain. The specimen sequenced was peripheral blood. The receptor was derived from a human donor in a cohort sampled during active COVID-19. This CDR3 is CATSVSDTQYF. CDR3 nucleotides: TGTGCCACCAGTGTATCAGATACGCAGTATTTT.